This TCR beta chain is drawn from a study of T cell repertoires in cytomegalovirus infection. Study background: CMV infection and matching HLA type were both indicated by public TCR beta signatures. The study's findings and limits: Carriers of CMV and the relevant HLA type were discriminated by public TCR beta frequency. HLA-C-restricted CMV-specific TCR beta clonotypes were dominant in the ex vivo response.

TCRdb ran MiXCR on the reads and lists one entry per CDR3 protein. The sample shows around 630,000 distinct CDR3 sequences, approximately 25% of them seen only once. The ends lost 10 bases at V and 0 bases at J; junction bases unmatched: 20. There are 19 residues in the CDR3. Germline loops: CDR1 SEHNR, CDR2 FQNEAQ (reference sequence). With regard to this clonotype: Its antigen is currently unknown.

The specimen was CD8+ T cells from PBMCs. This sequence joins TRBV7-9 and TRBJ2-1, with 8 nucleotides matching TRBD2. The receptor comes from a human donor in good health (CMV status not recorded). Some clones in this sample may be carry-over from other donors' samples. The CDR3 region is CATAGGTPKSGSSYNEQFF. As DNA, the CDR3 is TGTGCCACCGCGGGGGGAACCCCAAAGTCAGGGAGCTCCTACAATGAGCAGTTCTTC.